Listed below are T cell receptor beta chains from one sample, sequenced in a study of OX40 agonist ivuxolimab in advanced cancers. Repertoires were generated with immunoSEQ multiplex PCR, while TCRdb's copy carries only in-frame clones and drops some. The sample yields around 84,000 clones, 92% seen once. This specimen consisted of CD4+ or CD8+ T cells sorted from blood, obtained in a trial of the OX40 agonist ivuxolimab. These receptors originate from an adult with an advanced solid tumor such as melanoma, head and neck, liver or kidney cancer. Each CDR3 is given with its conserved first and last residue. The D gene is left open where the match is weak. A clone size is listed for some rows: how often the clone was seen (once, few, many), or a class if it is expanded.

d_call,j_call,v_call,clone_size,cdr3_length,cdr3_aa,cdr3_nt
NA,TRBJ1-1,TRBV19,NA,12,CASSIVRTEAFF,TGTGCCAGTAGTATAGTCCGAACTGAAGCTTTCTTT
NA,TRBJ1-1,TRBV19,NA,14,CASSIKGGNTEAFF,TGTGCCAGTAGTATCAAGGGAGGAAACACTGAAGCTTTCTTT
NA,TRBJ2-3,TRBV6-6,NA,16,CASSYLAGRGADTQYF,TGTGCCAGCAGCTACCTCGCGGGGCGAGGGGCAGATACGCAGTATTTT
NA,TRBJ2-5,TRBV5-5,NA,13,CASSLDGRDWQYF,TGTGCCAGCAGCTTGGATGGCAGAGATTGGCAGTACTTC
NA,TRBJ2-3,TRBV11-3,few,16,CASSLGSRTSTDTQYF,TGTGCCAGCAGCTTAGGGTCTCGAACGTCCACAGATACGCAGTATTTT
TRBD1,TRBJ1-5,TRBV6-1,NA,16,CASSGAWGTGGQPQHF,TGTGCCAGCAGTGGGGCCTGGGGGACAGGGGGCCAGCCCCAGCATTTT
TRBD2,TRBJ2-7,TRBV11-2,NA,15,CASSLRGGRSYEQYF,TGTGCCAGCAGCCTGCGGGGGGGGAGGTCGTACGAGCAGTACTTC
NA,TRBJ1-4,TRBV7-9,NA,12,CASSLQGNKLFF,TGTGCCAGCAGCTTACAGGGGAACAAACTGTTTTTT
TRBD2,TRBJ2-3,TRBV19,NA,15,CASRRTSGSADTQYF,TGTGCCAGTAGGAGGACTAGCGGGAGCGCAGATACGCAGTATTTT
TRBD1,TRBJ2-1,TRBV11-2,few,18,CASSFTTPTGDVYNEQFF,TGTGCCAGCAGCTTCACAACCCCGACAGGGGACGTCTACAATGAGCAGTTCTTC
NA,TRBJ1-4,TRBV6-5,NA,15,CASSYSRQGPEKLFF,TGTGCCAGCAGTTACTCACGGCAGGGCCCTGAAAAACTGTTTTTT
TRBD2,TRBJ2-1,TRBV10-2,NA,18,CASSDSRGTSGIYNEQFF,TGCGCCAGCAGTGACTCCAGGGGAACTAGCGGGATTTACAATGAGCAGTTCTTC
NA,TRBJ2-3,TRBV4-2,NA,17,CASSPGGGTRGKNTQYF,TGTGCCAGCAGCCCTGGTGGAGGGACAAGGGGAAAAAATACGCAGTATTTT
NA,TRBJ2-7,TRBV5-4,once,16,CASSLGGNREFYEQYF,TGTGCCAGCAGCTTGGGGGGTAACAGGGAGTTCTACGAGCAGTACTTC
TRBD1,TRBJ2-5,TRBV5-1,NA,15,CASSITGGSGETQYF,TGCGCCAGCAGCATTACAGGGGGCTCAGGAGAGACCCAGTACTTC
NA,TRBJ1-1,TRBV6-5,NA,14,CASSYNRAGTEAFF,TGTGCCAGCAGTTACAACAGGGCGGGTACTGAAGCTTTCTTT
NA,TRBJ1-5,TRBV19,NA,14,CASSIGTDGQPQHF,TGTGCCAGTAGTATTGGTACAGACGGTCAGCCCCAGCATTTT
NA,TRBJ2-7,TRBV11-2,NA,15,CASSRGPNSPYEQYF,TGTGCCAGCAGCCGTGGGCCGAACAGCCCCTACGAGCAGTACTTC
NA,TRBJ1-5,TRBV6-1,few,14,CASRPRRVDQPQHF,TGTGCCAGCAGACCCCGTCGGGTAGATCAGCCCCAGCATTTT
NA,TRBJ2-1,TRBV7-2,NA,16,CASSLDTGAGYNEQFF,TGTGCCAGCAGCTTAGATACGGGAGCGGGCTACAATGAGCAGTTCTTC
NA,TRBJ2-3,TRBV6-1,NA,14,CASSRLSGTDTQYF,TGTGCCAGCAGTCGGTTATCGGGCACAGATACGCAGTATTTT
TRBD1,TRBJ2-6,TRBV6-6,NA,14,CASSTEDRANVLTF,TGTGCCAGCAGTACCGAGGACAGGGCTAACGTCCTGACTTTC
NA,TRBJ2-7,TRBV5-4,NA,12,CASPNPNYEQYF,TGTGCCAGCCCCAACCCCAATTACGAGCAGTACTTC
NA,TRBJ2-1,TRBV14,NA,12,CASSQVYTEQFF,TGTGCCAGCAGCCAAGTTTACACGGAGCAGTTCTTC
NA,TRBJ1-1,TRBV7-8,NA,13,CASIPWRATEAFF,TGTGCCAGCATCCCGTGGAGGGCCACTGAAGCTTTCTTT
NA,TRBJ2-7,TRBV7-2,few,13,CASSQVGGYEQYF,TGTGCCAGCAGCCAGGTAGGGGGCTACGAGCAGTACTTC
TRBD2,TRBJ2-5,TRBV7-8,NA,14,CAQAAGGREETQYF,TGTGCCCAAGCAGCTGGCGGGAGAGAGGAGACCCAGTACTTC
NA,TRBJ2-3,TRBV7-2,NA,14,CASSLSRATDTQYF,TGTGCCAGCAGCTTATCCAGGGCCACAGATACGCAGTATTTT
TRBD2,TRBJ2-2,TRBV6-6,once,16,CASSPLSSGNTGELFF,TGTGCCAGCAGTCCCCTCTCTAGCGGAAACACCGGGGAGCTGTTTTTT
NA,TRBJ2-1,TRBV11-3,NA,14,CASSRLPIINEQFF,TGTGCCAGCAGCAGGTTGCCAATTATCAATGAGCAGTTCTTC
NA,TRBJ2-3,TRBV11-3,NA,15,CASSPWSGRTDTQYF,TGTGCCAGCAGCCCGTGGAGCGGCCGCACAGATACGCAGTATTTT
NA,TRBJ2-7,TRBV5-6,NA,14,CASSLAGGSYEQYF,TGTGCCAGCAGCTTGGCCGGGGGTTCCTACGAGCAGTACTTC
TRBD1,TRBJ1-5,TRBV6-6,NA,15,CASSYVGQGDQPQHF,TGTGCCAGCAGTTACGTCGGGCAGGGGGATCAGCCCCAGCATTTT
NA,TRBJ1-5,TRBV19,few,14,CASREGEAGQPQHF,TGTGCCAGTAGGGAAGGGGAGGCAGGTCAGCCCCAGCATTTT
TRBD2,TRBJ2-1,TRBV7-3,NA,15,CASSSLGTSSNEQFF,TGTGCCAGCAGCTCCCTCGGGACTAGCAGCAATGAGCAGTTCTTC
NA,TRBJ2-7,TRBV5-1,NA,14,CASSLPVGSYEQYF,TGCGCCAGCAGCCTTCCGGTGGGATCCTACGAGCAGTACTTC
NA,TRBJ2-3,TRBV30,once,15,CAWSVRDWRTDTQYF,TGTGCCTGGAGTGTAAGAGACTGGCGCACAGATACGCAGTATTTT
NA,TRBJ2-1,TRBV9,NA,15,CASSVGGGYYNEQFF,TGTGCCAGCAGCGTAGGAGGGGGGTACTACAATGAGCAGTTCTTC
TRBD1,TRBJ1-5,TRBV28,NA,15,CASSLDRGRVQPQHF,TGTGCCAGCAGTCTGGACAGGGGGCGGGTTCAGCCCCAGCATTTT
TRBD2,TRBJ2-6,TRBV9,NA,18,CASSVDVAAGGGANVLTF,TGTGCCAGCAGCGTAGACGTGGCAGCGGGAGGTGGGGCCAACGTCCTGACTTTC
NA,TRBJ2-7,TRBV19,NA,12,CASSTYDFAQYF,TGTGCCAGTAGTACGTACGACTTTGCGCAGTACTTC
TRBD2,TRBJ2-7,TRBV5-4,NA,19,CASSSPGLAGGRNHYEQYF,TGTGCCAGCAGCTCCCCGGGACTAGCGGGAGGCCGAAATCACTACGAGCAGTACTTC
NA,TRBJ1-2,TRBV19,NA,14,CASSMDRGWGGYTF,TGTGCCAGTAGTATGGACCGTGGCTGGGGCGGCTACACCTTC
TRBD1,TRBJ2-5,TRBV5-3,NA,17,CARSLALGQGFQETQYF,TGTGCCAGAAGCTTGGCACTAGGACAGGGCTTCCAAGAGACCCAGTACTTC
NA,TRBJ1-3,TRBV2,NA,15,CATRQGTRLWNTIYF,TGTGCCACCAGGCAGGGCACCAGGTTGTGGAACACCATATATTTT
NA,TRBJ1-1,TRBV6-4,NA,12,CASREGAGEAFF,TGTGCCAGCAGGGAAGGGGCTGGTGAAGCTTTCTTT